This TCR beta chain came from a study of blood T cells in healthy people across ages. A second PCR, run for about 6 to 11 cycles, used a sample-barcoded 5' primer plus a J-beta primer mix. Each CDR3 protein gets one entry after TCRdb re-called the 5' RACE reads with MiXCR. The sample holds more than 1 million distinct CDR3 sequences, 45% seen once. This clonotype came up a few times. The antigen remains unidentified. Germline values: CDR1 SGHRS, CDR2 YFSETQ. The CDR3 contains 16 residues. Trimming pared 3 bases from V and 9 bases from J, leaving 22 bases between. The study's findings and limits: The long-lived group displayed more naive CD4+ cells, plus higher diversity, than the aged donors did.

The sequence derives from a woman in her sixties in good health. The rearrangement joins TRBV5-1 to TRBJ2-1; D perhaps matches TRBD2 (6 bases). Sequencing input: blood. As DNA, the CDR3 is TGCGCCAGCAGCTGGGGAGGACTCCTCGAAAGGGGTGAGCAGTTCTTC. Amino acid sequence: CASSWGGLLERGEQFF.